This T cell receptor beta chain was sequenced for a study of T-cell memory formation after mild COVID-19. On this clonotype itself: Its specificity is unknown.

Germline values: CDR1 SGHDT, CDR2 YYEEEE. Trimming took off 0 bases at V and 1 base at J, with 8 bases between the two ends. This CDR3 contains 15 residues. General study results and limits: CD4/CD8 balance held among clones contracting day 15 to 85, and later expanders leaned CD4+. Largely, contracting CD4+ clones fell within CM and EM, and contracting CD8+ clones within EMRA.

Constant-segment-primed 5'RACE gave TCR alpha and TCR beta cDNA libraries with sample barcodes and UMIs. TCRdb redid the calling of the 5' RACE reads with MiXCR, one entry per CDR3 protein. In the table there are roughly 310,000 distinct CDR3 sequences, more than 15% of which are singletons. V is TRBV5-6 and J is TRBJ1-3; no clear D gene. This TCR was sampled from a man younger than 30 who had mild COVID-19 (a few samples of this study predate the infection). Cell type and time point are not known. The sequencing sample was made of PBMCs or a T cell subset sorted from them (not recorded which). This CDR3 reads CASSLAGLSGNTIYF. CDR3 DNA sequence: TGTGCCAGCAGCTTGGCCGGTCTATCTGGAAACACCATATATTTT. Complete variable domain (other parts from reference TRBV5-6 and TRBJ1-3): DAGVTQSPTHLIKTRGQQVTLRCSPKSGHDTVSWYQQALGQGPQFIFQYYEEEERQRGNFPDRFSGHQFPNYSSELNVNALLLGDSALYLCASSLAGLSGNTIYFGEGSWLTVV.